A single sample gave rise to the 26 T cell receptor beta chains below, sequenced in a study of regulatory T cells in long-lasting Graves disease. iRepertoire HTBI primers and Arm-PCR of CDR3 regions built TCR beta libraries. TCRdb analysed the multiplex PCR reads with MiXCR anew, one entry per CDR3 protein. The table includes under 500,000 distinct CDR3 sequences, less than 20% detected once. Time point meaning: newly diagnosed GD, antithyroid drugs for less than 3 months. Generation of the TCR library employed RNA extracted from PBMCs. The same data also went into a second study, on T cells in Graves' hyperthyroidism and ophthalmopathy.

This specimen consisted of peripheral blood mononuclear cells (PBMCs), obtained at new diagnosis, from a patient treated with antithyroid drugs. All receptors derive from a woman in her twenties or thirties with Graves disease.

Concerning this clonotype: A much larger clone sits a single nucleotide away, making a read error possible. The rearrangement uses TRBV7-9 and TRBJ2-7; perhaps D is TRBD1 or TRBD2 (5 bases each). CDR3 length: 15 amino acids. Trimming removed 5 bases from V and 5 bases from J, with 19 bases in between. CDR1 is SEHNR, CDR2 FQNEAQ, per germline (reference sequence). CDR3 coding DNA: TGTGCCAGCAGCCCGAACCTCCGGGACGGTAACGAGCAGTACTTC. This gives the protein CASSPNLRDGNEQYF.

Ten or more counts support this clonotype. The genes are TRBV12-3 or TRBV12-4 and TRBJ2-5; 7 bases match TRBD1. The CDR3 has 16 amino acids. The J segment lost 2 bases and the V segment lost 1 base, leaving 7 bases of the junction unmatched. This chain's CDR3 is CASSLGGWTGQETQYF. The CDR3 DNA sequence: TGTGCCAGCAGTTTAGGGGGTTGGACAGGACAAGAGACCCAGTACTTC.

This clonotype occurred a few times. This chain uses TRBV27 with TRBJ2-2; weak D call: TRBD2 (6 bases). The CDR3 loop spans 15 amino acids. V was cut by 1 base and J by 7 bases, with 13 bases left in between. Germline assignment: CDR1 MNHEY and CDR2 SMNVEV (reference sequence). DNA of the CDR3: TGTGCCAGCAGTTTATTTCGGGGGAATGGCGGGGAGCTGTTTTTT. As protein: CASSLFRGNGGELFF.

The chain is built from TRBV15 and TRBJ1-4; no definite D call. CDR1 is LNHNV and CDR2 is YYDKDF in the germline V gene (reference sequence). The CDR3 has 13 amino acids. V dropped 3 bases and J dropped 8 bases, with 10 bases sitting between them. The CDR3 coding sequence is TGTGCCACCAGCAGTGCCGCGGTCGAAAAACTGTTTTTT. Its protein is CATSSAAVEKLFF.

In its sample, this clonotype was seen many times. The rearrangement links TRBV6-1 to TRBJ2-1; 11 nucleotides agree with TRBD2. Germline assignment: CDR1 MNHNS and CDR2 SASEGT. The CDR3 is made up of 14 amino acids. J was trimmed by 12 bases and V by 5 bases; bases with no gene match: 9. The chain's CDR3 is CASSNPETSGMQFF. The CDR3 DNA follows: TGTGCCAGCAGTAACCCTGAGACTAGCGGGATGCAGTTCTTC.

At least ten counts were recorded for this clonotype. The chain uses TRBV5-4 and TRBJ1-1, with D hard to call. Between the trimmed V and J ends, which lost 5 bases and 0 bases, there was a span of 14 bases. The CDR3 length is 15 residues. The germline gives CDR1 SGHNT, CDR2 YYREEE (reference sequence). The CDR3 spells CASSHFREMNTEAFF. DNA for the CDR3: TGTGCCAGCAGTCATTTCCGGGAGATGAACACTGAAGCTTTCTTT.

This clonotype was detected ten times or more. The J gene is TRBJ2-1, the V gene TRBV18, with D possibly called TRBD1 or TRBD2 (5 bases each). CDR1 KGHSH and CDR2 LQKENI come from the germline V gene. The ends were cut back, 3 bases at V and 9 bases at J, with 9 bases in the middle. The CDR3 contains 12 residues. The CDR3 loop reads CASSPARGEQFF. CDR3 DNA sequence: TGTGCCAGCTCACCGGCGAGGGGTGAGCAGTTCTTC. The full variable domain, rest sourced from reference TRBV18 and TRBJ2-1, is NAGVMQNPRHLVRRRGQEARLRCSPMKGHSHVYWYRQLPEEGLKFMVYLQKENIIDESGMPKERFSAEFPKEGPSILRIQQVVRGDSAAYFCASSPARGEQFFGPGTRLTVL.

Regarding this clonotype: Possible read error: a much larger clone is one base away. This CDR3 fails to terminate in the conserved phenylalanine or tryptophan, so it likely reflects a read error. The chain links TRBV28 to TRBJ1-2; D is uncertain. Germline CDR1 is MDHEN and CDR2 is SYDVKM. V shed 6 bases and J shed 4 bases, with 21 bases lying between them. The CDR3 loop spans 16 amino acids. This chain's CDR3 is CASSRLLQLSGYGYTL. The DNA of the CDR3 is TGTGCCAGCAGCCGTCTGCTACAACTATCTGGCTATGGCTACACCCTC.

This clonotype was seen repeatedly, ten times or more. Compared with germline, one end of the junction differs, possibly owing to a read error. V usage is TRBV2 and J usage is TRBJ2-7, with D possibly being TRBD1 or TRBD2 (5 bases each). Per the germline V gene, CDR1 is SNHLY and CDR2 is FYNNEI. The CDR3 has 11 residues. The CDR3 reads CASGVFRDGRF. DNA for the CDR3: TGTGCCAGCGGGGTATTTCGGGACGGTCGATTC.

This clonotype was recorded at least ten times. J is TRBJ2-5 and V is TRBV28; D not certain. V gave up 6 bases and J gave up 2 bases, with 10 bases separating them. CDR3 length: 13 residues. CDR1 MDHEN and CDR2 SYDVKM come from the germline V gene. The CDR3 loop is CASSHFLQETQYF. Here the CDR3 DNA reads TGTGCCAGCAGCCACTTCCTTCAAGAGACCCAGTACTTC.

There are many counts of this clonotype. Compared with germline, one end of the junction differs, possibly owing to a read error. The chain employs TRBV27 and TRBJ1-2, with D hard to call. The CDR3 contains 14 residues. The germline V gene encodes CDR1 MNHEY and CDR2 SMNVEV (reference sequence). The CDR3 bases are TGTGCCAGCAGTTTATCGCAGGCTAACTATGGCTACACCTTT. The encoded protein is CASSLSQANYGYTF.

The chain employs TRBV20-1 and TRBJ2-7; 9 nucleotides line up with TRBD1. Germline CDR1 reads DFQATT; CDR2 reads SNEGSKA (reference sequence). This CDR3 is 13 amino acids long. Trimming at V came to 3 bases and at J to 2 bases, leaving 2 bases not matched to a gene. The CDR3 region has the DNA TGCAGTGCTAGGGGGACAGGGCCCTACGAGCAGTACTTC. It encodes CSARGTGPYEQYF.

This sequence joins TRBV20-1 and TRBJ2-7; D not resolved. V shed 2 bases and J shed 7 bases, with 15 bases lying between them. Germline V CDR1 and CDR2: DFQATT, SNEGSKA (reference sequence). The CDR3 loop spans 13 amino acids. The CDR3, as DNA: TGCAGTGCTAGAATTCCGGACGGCCTGGAGCAGTACTTC. It is translated as CSARIPDGLEQYF.

V gene TRBV19 combines with J gene TRBJ2-3; 7 nucleotides match TRBD2. V lost 3 bases and J lost 0; bases outside the gene matches: 6. The germline V gene encodes CDR1 LNHDA and CDR2 SQIVND (reference sequence). CDR3 length: 16 amino acids. The CDR3 spells CASSMAAGLSTDTQYF. The CDR3 nucleotides are TGTGCCAGTAGTATGGCAGCGGGGTTAAGCACAGATACGCAGTATTTT.

This clonotype was seen ten or more times. The chain links TRBV2 to TRBJ2-2, with TRBD2 identical over 7 bases. The length of the CDR3 is 16 residues. Trimming took 6 bases from V and 6 from J; bases not matched to a gene: 13. Germline V lookup: CDR1 SNHLY, CDR2 FYNNEI. The CDR3 DNA is TGTGCCAGCAGGCCCGTGGGTACTAGCGTCGCCGGGGAGCTGTTTTTT. This encodes CASRPVGTSVAGELFF.

Of note for this clonotype: A read error is the likely source, as a far larger clone sits one nucleotide away. The J gene is TRBJ1-5, the V gene TRBV2; D not resolved. The CDR3 totals 15 residues. CDR1 is SNHLY, CDR2 FYNNEI, per germline. CDR3 loop: CATSDSQISNQPQHF. CDR3 DNA: TGTGCCACCAGTGATTCCCAAATTAGCAATCAGCCCCAGCATTTT.

Many counts were recorded for this clonotype. This chain connects TRBV7-9 to TRBJ2-7; D ambiguous. From germline, CDR1 is SEHNR and CDR2 FQNEAQ (reference sequence). The CDR3 has 15 amino acids. V was clipped by 5 bases and J by 2 bases, with 16 bases between them. The CDR3 protein is CASSPQDKETYEQYF. CDR3 nucleotide sequence: TGTGCCAGCAGCCCCCAGGATAAGGAGACCTACGAGCAGTACTTC.

The table lists this clonotype with many counts. The chain joins TRBV5-1 to TRBJ2-1, with 7 positions matching TRBD2. The CDR3 loop spans 18 amino acids. Germline lookup yields CDR1 SGHRS and CDR2 YFSETQ. Germline trimming cut 0 bases from V and 5 bases from J; bases unmatched to any gene: 14. As DNA, the CDR3 is TGCGCCAGCAGCTTGGAAGGACTAGTTTTAGGGGCAGACAATGAGCAGTTCTTC. Its protein is CASSLEGLVLGADNEQFF.

In nucleotides, the CDR3 is TGTGCCAGCAGCTCGCCTTGGACAGGGTCGAACACTGAAGCTTTCTTT. Protein: CASSSPWTGSNTEAFF. The genes are TRBV7-3 and TRBJ1-1; 8 positions agree with TRBD1. From germline, CDR1 is SGHTA and CDR2 FQGTGA. The CDR3 is 16 amino acids. V shed 4 bases and J 1 base; nucleotides not matched to a gene: 8.

Concerning this clonotype itself: This could be a read error, since a much larger clone is one nucleotide away. Given the absence of the conserved phenylalanine or tryptophan at the CDR3 end, a read error is likely. The chain couples TRBV27 to TRBJ1-2; D remains unclear. The V gene lost 5 bases and the J gene lost 7 bases, with 17 bases spanning the gap. CDR3 length: 14 residues. Germline CDR1 is MNHEY and CDR2 is SMNVEV (reference sequence). CDR3 sequence reads: CASSPFPPEGGYTL. The CDR3 nucleotides read TGTGCCAGCAGTCCTTTCCCGCCGGAGGGTGGCTACACCCTC.

The sample holds many counts of this clonotype. The chain carries TRBV18 and TRBJ2-7; TRBD1 aligns across 9 bases. Per germline, CDR1 KGHSH and CDR2 LQKENI. Trimming cost V 8 bases and J 3 bases; bases outside gene matches: 5. The CDR3 length is 13 residues. The CDR3: CASSRDRVYEQYF. The CDR3 DNA is TGTGCCAGCAGCCGGGACAGGGTCTACGAGCAGTACTTC.

This clonotype turned up a few times. CDR3: CASSVAGGPTDTQYF. DNA of the CDR3: TGTGCCAGCAGCGTAGCGGGAGGCCCCACAGATACGCAGTATTTT. The rearrangement joins TRBV9 to TRBJ2-3, with 7 nucleotides matching TRBD2. Germline CDR1 and CDR2: SGDLS and YYNGEE. J lost 2 bases, V lost 0 bases, and 3 bases had no gene match. The CDR3 totals 15 residues. Looking up the rest from reference TRBV9 and TRBJ2-3 gives the full variable domain: DSGVTQTPKHLITATGQRVTLRCSPRSGDLSVYWYQQSLDQGLQFLIQYYNGEERAKGNILERFSAQQFPDLHSELNLSSLELGDSALYFCASSVAGGPTDTQYFGPGTRLTVL.

This clonotype was detected a few times. The chain recombines TRBV25-1 with TRBJ2-2; 14 bases are shared with TRBD2. CDR1 and CDR2 (germline): MGHDK, SYGVNS. J lost 4 bases, V lost 7 bases, and 11 bases had no gene match. The CDR3 runs to 18 residues. CDR3 amino acids: CASKPGLAGVNPTGELFF. In DNA form, the CDR3 reads TGTGCCAGCAAACCGGGACTAGCGGGAGTCAATCCCACCGGGGAGCTGTTTTTT.

This clonotype was detected ten times or more. CDR3 nucleotide sequence: TGTGCCAGCAGTGGGAACCTATACAATGAGCAGTTCTTC. Translated: CASSGNLYNEQFF. The chain carries TRBV6-1 and TRBJ2-1; no reliable D call. V was pared by 4 bases and J by 4 bases, with 8 bases between. Germline CDR1 is MNHNS and CDR2 is SASEGT. This CDR3 has 13 amino acids.

This clonotype was picked up a small number of times. The gene calls are TRBV19 and TRBJ2-3, with D hard to call. The CDR3 spans 16 residues. Germline-derived CDR1 and CDR2 are LNHDA and SQIVND (reference sequence). Trimming left V 2 bases short and J 6 bases short, with 18 bases between. This CDR3 reads CASSIKRSETPDTQYF. As DNA, the CDR3 is TGTGCCAGTAGTATAAAAAGGTCAGAGACCCCGGATACGCAGTATTTT.

This clonotype was counted ten times or more. The V call is TRBV30, the J call TRBJ1-1; 8 bases match TRBD1. V lost 5 bases, J lost 0 bases, and 23 bases stayed unmatched. The V gene's germline CDR1 is GTSNPN and CDR2 SVGIG (reference sequence). The CDR3 consists of 20 residues. This CDR3 reads CAWHRDRIFSGRGMNTEAFF. DNA of the CDR3: TGTGCCTGGCACCGGGACAGGATATTCTCCGGACGAGGAATGAACACTGAAGCTTTCTTT. Drawing the rest from reference TRBV30 and TRBJ1-1, the complete variable domain is SQTIHQWPATLVQPVGSPLSLECTVEGTSNPNLYWYRQAAGRGLQLLFYSVGIGQISSEVPQNLSASRPQDRQFILSSKKLLLSDSGFYLCAWHRDRIFSGRGMNTEAFFGQGTRLTVV.